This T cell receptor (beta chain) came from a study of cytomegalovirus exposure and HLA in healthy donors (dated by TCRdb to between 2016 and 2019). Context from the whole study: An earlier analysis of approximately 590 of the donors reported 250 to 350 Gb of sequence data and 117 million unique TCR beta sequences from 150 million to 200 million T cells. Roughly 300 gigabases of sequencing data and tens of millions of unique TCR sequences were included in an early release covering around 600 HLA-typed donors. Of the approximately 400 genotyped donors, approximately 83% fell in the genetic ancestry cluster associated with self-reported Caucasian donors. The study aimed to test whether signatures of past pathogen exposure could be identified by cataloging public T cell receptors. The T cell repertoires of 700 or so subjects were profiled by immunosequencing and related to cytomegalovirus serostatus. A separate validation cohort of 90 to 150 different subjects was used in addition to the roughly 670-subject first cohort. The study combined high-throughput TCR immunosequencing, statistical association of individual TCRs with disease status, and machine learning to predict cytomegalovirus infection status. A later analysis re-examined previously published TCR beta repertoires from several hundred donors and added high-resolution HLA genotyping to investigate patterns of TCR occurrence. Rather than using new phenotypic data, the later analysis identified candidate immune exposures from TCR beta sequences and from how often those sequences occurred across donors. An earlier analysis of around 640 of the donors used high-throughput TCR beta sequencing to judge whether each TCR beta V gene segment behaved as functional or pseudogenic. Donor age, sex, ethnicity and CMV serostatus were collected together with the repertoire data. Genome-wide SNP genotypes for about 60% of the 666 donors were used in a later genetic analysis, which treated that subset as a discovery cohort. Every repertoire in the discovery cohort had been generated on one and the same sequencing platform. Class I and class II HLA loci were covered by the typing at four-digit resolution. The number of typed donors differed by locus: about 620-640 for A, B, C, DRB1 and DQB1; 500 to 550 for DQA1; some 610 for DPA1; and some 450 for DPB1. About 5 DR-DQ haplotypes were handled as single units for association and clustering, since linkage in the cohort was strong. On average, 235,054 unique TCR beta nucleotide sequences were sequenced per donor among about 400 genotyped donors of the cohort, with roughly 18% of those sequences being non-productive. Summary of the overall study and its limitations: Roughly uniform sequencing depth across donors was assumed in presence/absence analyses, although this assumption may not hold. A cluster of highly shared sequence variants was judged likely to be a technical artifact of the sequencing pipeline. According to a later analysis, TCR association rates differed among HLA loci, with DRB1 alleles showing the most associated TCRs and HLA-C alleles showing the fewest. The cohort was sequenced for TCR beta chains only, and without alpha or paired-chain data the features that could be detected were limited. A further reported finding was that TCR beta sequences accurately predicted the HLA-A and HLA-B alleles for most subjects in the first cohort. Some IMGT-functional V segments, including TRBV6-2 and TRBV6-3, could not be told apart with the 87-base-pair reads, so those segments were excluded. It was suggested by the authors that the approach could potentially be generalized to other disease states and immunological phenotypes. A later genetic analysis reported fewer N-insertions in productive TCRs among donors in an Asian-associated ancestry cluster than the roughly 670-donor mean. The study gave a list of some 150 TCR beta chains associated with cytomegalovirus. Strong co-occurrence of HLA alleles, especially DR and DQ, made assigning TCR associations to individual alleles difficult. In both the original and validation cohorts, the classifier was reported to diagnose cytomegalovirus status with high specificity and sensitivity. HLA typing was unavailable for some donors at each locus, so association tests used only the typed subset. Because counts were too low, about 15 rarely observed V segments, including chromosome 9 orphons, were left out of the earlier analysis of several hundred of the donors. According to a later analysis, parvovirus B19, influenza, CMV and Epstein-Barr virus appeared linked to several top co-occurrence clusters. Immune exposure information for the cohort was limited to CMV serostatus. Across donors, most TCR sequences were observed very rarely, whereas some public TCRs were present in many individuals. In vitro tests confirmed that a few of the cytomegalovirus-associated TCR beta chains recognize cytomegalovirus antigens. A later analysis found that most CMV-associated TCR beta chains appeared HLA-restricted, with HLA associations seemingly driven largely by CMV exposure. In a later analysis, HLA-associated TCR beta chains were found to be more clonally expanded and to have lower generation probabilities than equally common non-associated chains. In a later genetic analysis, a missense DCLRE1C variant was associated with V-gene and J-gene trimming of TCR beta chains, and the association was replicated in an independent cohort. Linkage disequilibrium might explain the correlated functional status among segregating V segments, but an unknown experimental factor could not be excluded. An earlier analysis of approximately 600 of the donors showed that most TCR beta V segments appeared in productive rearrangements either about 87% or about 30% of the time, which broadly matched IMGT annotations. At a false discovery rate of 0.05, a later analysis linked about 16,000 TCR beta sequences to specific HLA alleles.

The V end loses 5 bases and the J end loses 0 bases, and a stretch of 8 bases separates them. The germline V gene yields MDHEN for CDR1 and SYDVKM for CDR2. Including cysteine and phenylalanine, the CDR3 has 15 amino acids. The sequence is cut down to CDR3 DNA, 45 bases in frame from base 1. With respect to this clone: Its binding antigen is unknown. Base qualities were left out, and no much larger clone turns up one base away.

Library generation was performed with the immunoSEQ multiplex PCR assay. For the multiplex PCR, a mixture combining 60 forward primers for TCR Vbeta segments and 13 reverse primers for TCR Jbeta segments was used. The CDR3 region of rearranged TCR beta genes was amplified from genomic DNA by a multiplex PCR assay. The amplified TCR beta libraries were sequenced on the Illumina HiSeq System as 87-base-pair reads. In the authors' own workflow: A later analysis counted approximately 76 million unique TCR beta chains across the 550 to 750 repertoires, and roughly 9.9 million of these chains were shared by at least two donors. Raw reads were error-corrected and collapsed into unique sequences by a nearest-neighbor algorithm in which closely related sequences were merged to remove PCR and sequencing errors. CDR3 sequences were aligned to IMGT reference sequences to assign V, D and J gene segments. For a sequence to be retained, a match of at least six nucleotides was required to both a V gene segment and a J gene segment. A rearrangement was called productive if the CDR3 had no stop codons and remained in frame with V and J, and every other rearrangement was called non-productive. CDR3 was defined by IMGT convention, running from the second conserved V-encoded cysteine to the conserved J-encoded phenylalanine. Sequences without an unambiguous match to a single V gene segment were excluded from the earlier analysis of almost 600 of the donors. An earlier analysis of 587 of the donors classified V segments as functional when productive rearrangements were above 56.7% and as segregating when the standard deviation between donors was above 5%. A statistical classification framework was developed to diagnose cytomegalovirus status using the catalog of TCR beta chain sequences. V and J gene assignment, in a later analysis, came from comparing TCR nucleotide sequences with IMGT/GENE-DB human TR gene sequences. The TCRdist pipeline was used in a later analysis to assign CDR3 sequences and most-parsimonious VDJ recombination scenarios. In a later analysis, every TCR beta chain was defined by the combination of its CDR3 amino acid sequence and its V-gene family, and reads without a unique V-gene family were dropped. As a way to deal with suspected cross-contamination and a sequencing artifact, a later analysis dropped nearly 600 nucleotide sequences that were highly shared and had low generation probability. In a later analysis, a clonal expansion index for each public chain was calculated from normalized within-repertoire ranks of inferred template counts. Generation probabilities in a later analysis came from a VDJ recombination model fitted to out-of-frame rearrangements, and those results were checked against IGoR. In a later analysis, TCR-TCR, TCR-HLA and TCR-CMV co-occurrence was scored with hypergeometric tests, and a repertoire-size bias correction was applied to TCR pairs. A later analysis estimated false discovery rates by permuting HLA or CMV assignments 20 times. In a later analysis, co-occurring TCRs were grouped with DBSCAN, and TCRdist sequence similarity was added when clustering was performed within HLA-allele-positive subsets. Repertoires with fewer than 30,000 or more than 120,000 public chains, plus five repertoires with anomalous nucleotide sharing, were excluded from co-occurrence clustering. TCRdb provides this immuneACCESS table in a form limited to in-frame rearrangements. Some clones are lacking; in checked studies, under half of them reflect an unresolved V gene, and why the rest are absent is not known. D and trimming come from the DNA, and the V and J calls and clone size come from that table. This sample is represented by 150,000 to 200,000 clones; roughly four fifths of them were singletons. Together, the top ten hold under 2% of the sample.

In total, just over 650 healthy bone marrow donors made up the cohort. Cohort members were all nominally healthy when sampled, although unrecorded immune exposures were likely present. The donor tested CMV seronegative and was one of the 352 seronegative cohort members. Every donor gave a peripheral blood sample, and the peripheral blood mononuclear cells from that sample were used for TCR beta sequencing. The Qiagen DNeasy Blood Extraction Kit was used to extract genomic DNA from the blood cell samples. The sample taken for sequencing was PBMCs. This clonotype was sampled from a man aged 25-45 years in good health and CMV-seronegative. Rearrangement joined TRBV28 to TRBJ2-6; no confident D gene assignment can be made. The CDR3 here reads CASSPQASGANVLTF. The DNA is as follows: TGTGCCAGCAGTCCCCAGGCCTCTGGGGCCAACGTCCTGACTTTC.